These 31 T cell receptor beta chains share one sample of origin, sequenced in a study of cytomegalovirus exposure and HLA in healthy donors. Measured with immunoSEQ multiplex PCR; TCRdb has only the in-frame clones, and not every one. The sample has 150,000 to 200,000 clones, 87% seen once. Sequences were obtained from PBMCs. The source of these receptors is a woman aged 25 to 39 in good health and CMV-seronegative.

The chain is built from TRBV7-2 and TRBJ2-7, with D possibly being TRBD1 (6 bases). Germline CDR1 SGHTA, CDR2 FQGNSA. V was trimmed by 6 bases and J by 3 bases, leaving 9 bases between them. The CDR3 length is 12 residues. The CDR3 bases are TGTGCCAGCAGTCGGACAGACTACGAGCAGTACTTC. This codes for CASSRTDYEQYF.

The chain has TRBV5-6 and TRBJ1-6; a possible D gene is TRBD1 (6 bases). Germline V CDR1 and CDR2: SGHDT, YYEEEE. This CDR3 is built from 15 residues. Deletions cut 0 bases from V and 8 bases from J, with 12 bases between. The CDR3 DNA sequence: TGTGCCAGCAGCTTGGCAGGGGATTCCTATTCACCCCTCCACTTT. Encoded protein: CASSLAGDSYSPLHF.

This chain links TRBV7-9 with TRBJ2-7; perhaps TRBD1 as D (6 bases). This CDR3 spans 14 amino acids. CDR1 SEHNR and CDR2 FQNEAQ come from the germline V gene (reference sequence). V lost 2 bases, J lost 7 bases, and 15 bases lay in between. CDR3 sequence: CASSLHLQGSEQYF. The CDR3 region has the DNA TGTGCCAGCAGCTTACACCTACAGGGATCTGAGCAGTACTTC.

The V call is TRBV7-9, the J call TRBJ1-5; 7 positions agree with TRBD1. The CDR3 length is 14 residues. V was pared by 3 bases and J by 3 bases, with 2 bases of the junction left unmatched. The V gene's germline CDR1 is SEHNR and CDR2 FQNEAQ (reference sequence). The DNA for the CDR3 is TGTGCCAGCAGCTTTACAGGGGACAATCAGCCCCAGCATTTT. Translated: CASSFTGDNQPQHF.

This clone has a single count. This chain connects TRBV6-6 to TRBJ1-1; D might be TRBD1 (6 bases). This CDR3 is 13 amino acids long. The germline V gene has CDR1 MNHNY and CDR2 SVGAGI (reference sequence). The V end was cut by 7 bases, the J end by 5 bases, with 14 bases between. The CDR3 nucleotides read TGTGCCAGCACCTCGACAGGACGGACTGAAGCTTTCTTT. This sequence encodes CASTSTGRTEAFF.

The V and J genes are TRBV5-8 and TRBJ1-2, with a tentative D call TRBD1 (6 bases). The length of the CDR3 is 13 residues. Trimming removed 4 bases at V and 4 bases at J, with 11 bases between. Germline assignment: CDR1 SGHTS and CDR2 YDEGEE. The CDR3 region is CASSQGPAYGYTF. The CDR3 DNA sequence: TGTGCCAGCAGCCAGGGGCCGGCCTATGGCTACACCTTC.

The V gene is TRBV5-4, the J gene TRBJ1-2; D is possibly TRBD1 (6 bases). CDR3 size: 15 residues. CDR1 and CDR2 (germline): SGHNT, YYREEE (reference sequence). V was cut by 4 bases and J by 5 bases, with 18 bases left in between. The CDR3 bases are TGTGCCAGCAGCCAAACAGGGTGGGGTACTTATGGCTACACCTTC. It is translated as CASSQTGWGTYGYTF. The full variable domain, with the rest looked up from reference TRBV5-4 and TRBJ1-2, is ETGVTQSPTHLIKTRGQQVTLRCSSQSGHNTVSWYQQALGQGPQFIFQYYREEENGRGNFPPRFSGLQFPNYSSELNVNALELDDSALYLCASSQTGWGTYGYTFGSGTRLTVV.

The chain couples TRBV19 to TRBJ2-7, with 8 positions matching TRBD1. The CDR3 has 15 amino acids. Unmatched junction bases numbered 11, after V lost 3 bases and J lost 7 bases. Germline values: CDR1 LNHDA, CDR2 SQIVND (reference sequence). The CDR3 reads CASSIGGRGQGEQYF. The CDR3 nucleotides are TGTGCCAGTAGTATTGGGGGCAGGGGGCAAGGAGAGCAGTACTTC.

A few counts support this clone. The chain's CDR3 is CASSPLRTMGYTF. The CDR3 DNA reads TGTGCCAGCAGCCCGCTCCGAACTATGGGCTACACCTTC. The chain has TRBV14 and TRBJ1-2; D gene ambiguous. Germline-derived CDR1 and CDR2 are SGHDN and FVKESK. With 4 bases removed from V and 8 bases from J, the gap between germline ends came to 14 bases. This CDR3 comprises 13 residues.

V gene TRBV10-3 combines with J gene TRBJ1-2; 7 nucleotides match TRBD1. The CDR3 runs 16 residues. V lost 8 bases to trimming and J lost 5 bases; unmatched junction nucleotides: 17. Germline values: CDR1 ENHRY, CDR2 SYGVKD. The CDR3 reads CAILPGDSAQFYGYTF. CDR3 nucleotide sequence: TGTGCCATCCTGCCGGGGGACAGTGCCCAATTTTATGGCTACACCTTC.

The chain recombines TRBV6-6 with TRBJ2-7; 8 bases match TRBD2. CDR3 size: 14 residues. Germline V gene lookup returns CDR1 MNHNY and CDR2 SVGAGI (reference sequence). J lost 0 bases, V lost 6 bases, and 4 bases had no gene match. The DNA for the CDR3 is TGTGCCAGCAGGGCTGGACTAGCCTCCTACGAGCAGTACTTC. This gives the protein CASRAGLASYEQYF.

The CDR3 region is CASSPKSEIQGRYTF. CDR3 nucleotide sequence: TGCGCCAGCAGCCCGAAGTCGGAGATCCAGGGGAGATACACCTTC. V and J are TRBV4-1 and TRBJ1-2, with D possibly matching TRBD1 (6 bases). The CDR3 has 15 amino acids. Per germline, CDR1 MGHRA and CDR2 YSYEKL. Trimming shortened V by 4 bases and J by 11 bases, and 23 bases separated the two germline ends.

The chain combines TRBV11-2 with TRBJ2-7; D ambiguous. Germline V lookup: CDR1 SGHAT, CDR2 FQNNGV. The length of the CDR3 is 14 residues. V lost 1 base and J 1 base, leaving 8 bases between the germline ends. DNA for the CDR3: TGTGCCAGCAGCTTAGGTACATTTTCCTACGAGCAGTACTTC. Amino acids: CASSLGTFSYEQYF.

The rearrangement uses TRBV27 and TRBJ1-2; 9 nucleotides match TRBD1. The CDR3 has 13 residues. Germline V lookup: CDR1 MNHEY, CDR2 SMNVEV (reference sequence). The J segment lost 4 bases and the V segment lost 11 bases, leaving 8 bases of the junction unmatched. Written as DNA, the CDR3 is TGTGCCGTCCGGGACAGGGTATCCTATGGCTACACCTTC. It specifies CAVRDRVSYGYTF.

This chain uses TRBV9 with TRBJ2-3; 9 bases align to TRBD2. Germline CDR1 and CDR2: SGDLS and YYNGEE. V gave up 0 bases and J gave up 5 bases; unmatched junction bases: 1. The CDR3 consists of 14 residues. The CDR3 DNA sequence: TGTGCCAGCAGCGTAGGCGGGGGGGGAGATACGCAGTATTTT. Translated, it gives CASSVGGGGDTQYF.

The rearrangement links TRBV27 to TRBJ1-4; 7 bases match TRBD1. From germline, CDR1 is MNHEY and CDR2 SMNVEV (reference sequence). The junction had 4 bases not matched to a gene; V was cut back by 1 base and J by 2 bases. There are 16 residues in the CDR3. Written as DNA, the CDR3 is TGTGCCAGCAGTTTATTCACAGGGGCTACTAATGAAAAACTGTTTTTT. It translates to CASSLFTGATNEKLFF.

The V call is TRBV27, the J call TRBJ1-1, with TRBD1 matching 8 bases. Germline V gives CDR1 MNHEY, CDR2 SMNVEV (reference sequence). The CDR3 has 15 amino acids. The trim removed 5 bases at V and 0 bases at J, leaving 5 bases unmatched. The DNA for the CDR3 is TGTGCCAGCAGTCTAGACAGGGGCATGAACACTGAAGCTTTCTTT. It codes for CASSLDRGMNTEAFF.

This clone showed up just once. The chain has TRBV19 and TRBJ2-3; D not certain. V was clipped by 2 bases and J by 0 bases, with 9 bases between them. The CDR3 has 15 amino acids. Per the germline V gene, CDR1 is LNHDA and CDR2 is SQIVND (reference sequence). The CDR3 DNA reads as TGTGCCAGTAGTATACTAGACGCTAGCACAGATACGCAGTATTTT. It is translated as CASSILDASTDTQYF.

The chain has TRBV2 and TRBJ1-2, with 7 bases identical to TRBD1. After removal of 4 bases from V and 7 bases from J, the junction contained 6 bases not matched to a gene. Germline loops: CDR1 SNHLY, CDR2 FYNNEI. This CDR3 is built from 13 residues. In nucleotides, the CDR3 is TGTGCCAGCAGTGGAAGACAGGGTCGTGGCTACACCTTC. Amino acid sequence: CASSGRQGRGYTF.

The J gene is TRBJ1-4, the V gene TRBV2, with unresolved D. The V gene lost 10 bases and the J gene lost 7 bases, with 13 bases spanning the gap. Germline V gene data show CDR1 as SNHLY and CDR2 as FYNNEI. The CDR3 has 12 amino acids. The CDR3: CANKVAGEKLFF. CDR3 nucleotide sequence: TGTGCCAACAAAGTTGCGGGTGAAAAACTGTTTTTT.

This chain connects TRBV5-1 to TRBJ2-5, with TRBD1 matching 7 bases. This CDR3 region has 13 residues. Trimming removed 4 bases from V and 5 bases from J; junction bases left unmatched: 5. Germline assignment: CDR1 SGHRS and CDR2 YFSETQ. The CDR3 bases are TGCGCCAGCAGCCCCGACAGGGTGGAGACCCAGTACTTC. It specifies CASSPDRVETQYF.

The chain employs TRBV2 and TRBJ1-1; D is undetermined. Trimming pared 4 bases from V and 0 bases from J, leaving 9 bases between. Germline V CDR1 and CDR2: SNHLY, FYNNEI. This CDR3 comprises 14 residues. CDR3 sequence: CASSVPVMNTEAFF. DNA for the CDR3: TGTGCCAGCAGTGTCCCGGTCATGAACACTGAAGCTTTCTTT.

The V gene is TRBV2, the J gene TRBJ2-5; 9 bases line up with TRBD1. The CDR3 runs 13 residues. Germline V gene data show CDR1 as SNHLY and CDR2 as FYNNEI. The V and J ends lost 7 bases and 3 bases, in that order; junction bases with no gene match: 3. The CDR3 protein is CASKDRGEETQYF. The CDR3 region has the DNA TGTGCCAGCAAGGACAGGGGTGAAGAGACCCAGTACTTC.

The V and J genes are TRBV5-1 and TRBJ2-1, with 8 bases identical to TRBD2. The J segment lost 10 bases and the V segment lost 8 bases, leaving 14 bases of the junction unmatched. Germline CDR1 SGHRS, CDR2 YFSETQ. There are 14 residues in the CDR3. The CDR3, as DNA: TGCGCCAGTCATTGGACGGGGGGGCGTCGAGAGCAGTTCTTC. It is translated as CASHWTGGRREQFF.

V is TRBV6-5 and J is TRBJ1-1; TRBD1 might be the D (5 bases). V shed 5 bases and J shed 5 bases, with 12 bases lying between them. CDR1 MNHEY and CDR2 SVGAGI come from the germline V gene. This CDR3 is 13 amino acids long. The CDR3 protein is CASSPDRGTEAFF. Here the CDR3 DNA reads TGTGCCAGCAGTCCCGATAGGGGAACTGAAGCTTTCTTT.

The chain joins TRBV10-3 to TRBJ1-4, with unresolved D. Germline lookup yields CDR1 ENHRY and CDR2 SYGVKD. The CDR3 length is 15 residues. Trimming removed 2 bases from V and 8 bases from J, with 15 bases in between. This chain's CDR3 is CAISEGPPILEKLFF. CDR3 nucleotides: TGTGCCATCAGTGAGGGGCCCCCTATTCTGGAAAAACTGTTTTTT.

The CDR3 nucleotides read TGTGCCAGCAGTGGAACCGGGACAGGGGTTGGAGATACGCAGTATTTT. Encoded protein: CASSGTGTGVGDTQYF. The V call is TRBV6-4, the J call TRBJ2-3; 10 bases match TRBD1. V gave up 4 bases and J gave up 5 bases; unmatched junction bases: 9. The CDR3 has 16 amino acids. CDR1 and CDR2 (germline): MRHNA, SNTAGT.

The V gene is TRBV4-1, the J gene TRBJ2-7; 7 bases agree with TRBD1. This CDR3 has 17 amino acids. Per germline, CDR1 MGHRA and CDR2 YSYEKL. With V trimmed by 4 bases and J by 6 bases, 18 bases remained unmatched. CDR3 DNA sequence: TGCGCCAGCAGCCTACTGTTTGGGCCGGACAGGACGGGCGAGCAGTACTTC. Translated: CASSLLFGPDRTGEQYF.

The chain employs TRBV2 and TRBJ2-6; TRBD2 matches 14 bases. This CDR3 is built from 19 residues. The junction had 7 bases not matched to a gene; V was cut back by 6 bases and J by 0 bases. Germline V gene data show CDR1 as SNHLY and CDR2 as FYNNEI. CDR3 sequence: CASSRGLAGALSGANVLTF. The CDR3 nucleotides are TGTGCCAGCAGCCGGGGACTAGCGGGGGCCCTCTCTGGGGCCAACGTCCTGACTTTC.

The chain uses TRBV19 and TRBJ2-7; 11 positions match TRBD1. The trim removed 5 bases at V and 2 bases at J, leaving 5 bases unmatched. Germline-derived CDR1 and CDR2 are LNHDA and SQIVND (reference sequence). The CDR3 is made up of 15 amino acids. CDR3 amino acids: CASSAVDRGPYEQYF. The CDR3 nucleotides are TGTGCCAGTAGTGCAGTGGACAGGGGGCCCTACGAGCAGTACTTC. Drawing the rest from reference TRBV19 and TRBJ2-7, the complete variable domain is DGGITQSPKYLFRKEGQNVTLSCEQNLNHDAMYWYRQDPGQGLRLIYYSQIVNDFQKGDIAEGYSVSREKKESFPLTVTSAQKNPTAFYLCASSAVDRGPYEQYFGPGTRLTVT.

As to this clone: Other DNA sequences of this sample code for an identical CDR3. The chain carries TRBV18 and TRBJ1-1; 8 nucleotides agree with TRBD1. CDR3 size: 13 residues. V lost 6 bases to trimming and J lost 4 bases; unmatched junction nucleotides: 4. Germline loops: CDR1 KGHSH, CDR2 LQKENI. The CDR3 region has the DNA TGTGCCAGCTCGGAAACAGGGGGCACTGAAGCTTTCTTT. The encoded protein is CASSETGGTEAFF.